The source of this T cell receptor beta chain is a study of human T cells and chemical hapten exposure. V lost 0 bases, J lost 0 bases, and 9 bases lay in between. CDR3 length: 16 residues. CDR1 LGHDT and CDR2 YNNKEL come from the germline V gene (reference sequence). This clonotype has only a few counts. The time point: patch test 1, 2 weeks after DPC sensitization. The treatment here: therapeutic diphenylcyclopropenone sensitization with weekly scalp DPC. Someone pulled total RNA out of unfractionated whole blood. In TCRdb, the RACE reads were re-called with MiXCR into one record per CDR3 protein. The sample records about 360,000 distinct CDR3 sequences, under 8% being singletons.

Material: whole blood, obtained in connection with sensitization to the hapten diphenylcyclopropenone (DPC). The chain uses TRBV3-1 and TRBJ2-4, with D hard to call. The sequence came from a woman between 18 and 29 years old with alopecia areata. Some clones in this sample may be carry-over from other donors' samples. CDR3 sequence reads: CASSQEWSLAKNIQYF. CDR3 coding DNA: TGTGCCAGCAGCCAAGAATGGAGCCTAGCCAAAAACATTCAGTACTTC.